The 10 T cell receptor beta chains in this list originate from one sample, sequenced in a study of identical twins. TCRdb ran MiXCR on the 5' RACE reads and lists one entry per CDR3 protein. The data contain 1.5 million to 2 million distinct CDR3 sequences, roughly 35% of them singletons. Sequenced input: cord blood. The receptor source for this set is a newborn girl in good health.

This clonotype was picked up a small number of times. CDR3 bases: TGCAGTGCTAGAGATACCCGGAGGCCACCCCGCTTTAGCAATCAGCCCCAGCATTTT. Its translation is CSARDTRRPPRFSNQPQHF. This sequence joins TRBV20-1 and TRBJ1-5, with no clear D. Germline V gene sequence: CDR1 DFQATT, CDR2 SNEGSKA (reference sequence). Deletions cut 0 bases from V and 0 bases from J, with 21 bases between. The CDR3 is 19 residues long.

This clonotype was picked up a small number of times. The chain uses TRBV5-5 and TRBJ2-5; D might be TRBD2 (5 bases). Trimming removed 3 bases at V and 13 bases at J, with 13 bases between. The CDR3 contains 11 residues. Germline V CDR1 and CDR2: SGHKS, YYEKEE (reference sequence). DNA for the CDR3: TGTGCCAGCAGCTCAGGACTCCATGCGTACTTC. It yields the protein CASSSGLHAYF.

As regards this clonotype: A read error may produce the germline difference seen at one junction end. The V gene is TRBV9, the J gene TRBJ2-1, with 7 nucleotides matching TRBD2. In germline, CDR1 is SGDLS, CDR2 YYNGEE. The CDR3 consists of 15 residues. CDR3 in DNA: TGTGCCGGCAGCGTAGGCGGGAGCTCCTACAATGAGCAGTTCTTC. It specifies CAGSVGGSSYNEQFF.

The V and J genes are TRBV30 and TRBJ1-2, with 10 bases fitting TRBD1. Trimming at V came to 1 base and at J to 7 bases, leaving 6 bases not matched to a gene. The V gene's germline CDR1 is GTSNPN and CDR2 SVGIG (reference sequence). This CDR3 comprises 14 residues. In DNA, the CDR3 is TGTGCCTGGAGTGCCGGGACAGGGGCGCCTGGCTACACCTTC. Protein: CAWSAGTGAPGYTF.

This clonotype was seen a handful of times. This chain connects TRBV12-3 or TRBV12-4 to TRBJ1-1, with TRBD1 as a possible D gene (6 bases). This CDR3 contains 19 residues. The V gene lost 5 bases and the J gene lost 1 base, with 26 bases spanning the gap. Written as DNA, the CDR3 is TGTGCCAGCAGTCCAAGAGGGGCTGGGGCAGGGGCTACGAACACTGAAGCTTTCTTT. Translated, it gives CASSPRGAGAGATNTEAFF.

The chain is built from TRBV7-2 and TRBJ1-1, with 7 bases that match TRBD1. Germline V gene data show CDR1 as SGHTA and CDR2 as FQGNSA. The length of the CDR3 is 13 residues. After removal of 6 bases from V and 5 bases from J, the junction contained 6 bases not matched to a gene. The CDR3: CASRRDRETEAFF. The CDR3 DNA is TGTGCCAGCAGACGGGACAGAGAGACTGAAGCTTTCTTT.

This clonotype showed up just once. CDR3 loop: CASGQREFYNEQFF. In DNA, the CDR3 is TGTGCCAGCGGTCAGCGGGAGTTCTACAATGAGCAGTTCTTC. The chain has TRBV12-3 or TRBV12-4 and TRBJ2-1; TRBD2 agrees at 8 bases. J gave up 3 bases and V 8 bases, and 6 bases lay outside the gene matches. The CDR3 length is 14 residues.

J is TRBJ2-3 and V is TRBV2; a possible D gene is TRBD2 (6 bases). V was pared by 7 bases and J by 1 base, with 18 bases between. The germline CDR1 and CDR2 sequences are SNHLY and FYNNEI. The CDR3 totals 16 residues. The CDR3, as DNA: TGTGCCAGCAAGGGAGGTGGGAGAGGGGGCACAGATACGCAGTATTTT. It is translated as CASKGGGRGGTDTQYF.

This clonotype occurred a few times. J is TRBJ2-1 and V is TRBV21-1. TRBV21-1 is classified as a pseudogene. This CDR3 contains 13 residues. Here the CDR3 reads CASSKATYNEQFF. The CDR3 DNA sequence: TGTGCCAGCAGCAAAGCCACCTACAATGAGCAGTTCTTC.

This clonotype was detected a few times. The CDR3: CASSLRTGGREQYF. As DNA, the CDR3 is TGTGCCAGCAGTTTGAGGACAGGGGGCAGGGAGCAGTACTTC. The J gene is TRBJ2-5, the V gene TRBV28; 11 bases map to TRBD1. Germline CDR1 and CDR2: MDHEN and SYDVKM. The junction had 8 bases not matched to a gene; V was cut back by 3 bases and J by 11 bases. CDR3 size: 14 residues.